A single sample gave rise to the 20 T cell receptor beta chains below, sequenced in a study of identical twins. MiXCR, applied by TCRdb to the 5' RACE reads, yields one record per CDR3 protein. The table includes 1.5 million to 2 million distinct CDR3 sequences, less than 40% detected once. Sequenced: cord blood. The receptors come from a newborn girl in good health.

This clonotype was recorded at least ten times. The CDR3 coding sequence is TGTGCCAGCAGTTTACCAGACTACTATGGCTACACCTTC. This sequence encodes CASSLPDYYGYTF. The rearrangement joins TRBV12-3 or TRBV12-4 to TRBJ1-2; no definite D call. The CDR3 is 13 amino acids. V lost 2 bases to trimming and J lost 3 bases, with 7 bases between them.

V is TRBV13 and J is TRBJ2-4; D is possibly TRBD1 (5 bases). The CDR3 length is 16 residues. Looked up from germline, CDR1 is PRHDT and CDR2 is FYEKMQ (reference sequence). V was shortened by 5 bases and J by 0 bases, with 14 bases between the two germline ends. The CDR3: CASSRRQILAKNIQYF. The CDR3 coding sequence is TGTGCCAGCAGCCGTCGACAGATCCTAGCCAAAAACATTCAGTACTTC.

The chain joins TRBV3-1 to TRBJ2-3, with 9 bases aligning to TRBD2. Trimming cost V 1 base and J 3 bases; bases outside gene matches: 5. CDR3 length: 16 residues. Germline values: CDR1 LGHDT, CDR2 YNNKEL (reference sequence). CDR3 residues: CASSQGAGGPTDTQYF. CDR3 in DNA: TGTGCCAGCAGCCAAGGGGCGGGAGGGCCAACAGATACGCAGTATTTT.

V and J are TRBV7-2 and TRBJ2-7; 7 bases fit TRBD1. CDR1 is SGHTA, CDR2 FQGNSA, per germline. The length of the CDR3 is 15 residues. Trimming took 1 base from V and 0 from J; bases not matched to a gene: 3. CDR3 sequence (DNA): TGTGCCAGCAGCTTAGTTGGGGACAGCTCCTACGAGCAGTACTTC. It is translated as CASSLVGDSSYEQYF.

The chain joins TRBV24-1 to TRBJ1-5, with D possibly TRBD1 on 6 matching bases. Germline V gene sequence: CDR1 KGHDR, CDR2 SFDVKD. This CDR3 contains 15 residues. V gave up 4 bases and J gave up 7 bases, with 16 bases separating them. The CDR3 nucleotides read TGTGCCACCAGTGACTCACAGGGAGCTGGGCAGCCCCAGCATTTT. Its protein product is CATSDSQGAGQPQHF.

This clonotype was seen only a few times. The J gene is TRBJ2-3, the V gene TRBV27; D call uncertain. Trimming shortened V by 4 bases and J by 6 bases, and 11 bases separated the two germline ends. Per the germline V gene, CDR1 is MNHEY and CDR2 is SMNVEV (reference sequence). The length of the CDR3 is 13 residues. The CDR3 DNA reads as TGTGCCAGCAGTTGGCAGGTTAAGGATACGCAGTATTTT. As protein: CASSWQVKDTQYF.

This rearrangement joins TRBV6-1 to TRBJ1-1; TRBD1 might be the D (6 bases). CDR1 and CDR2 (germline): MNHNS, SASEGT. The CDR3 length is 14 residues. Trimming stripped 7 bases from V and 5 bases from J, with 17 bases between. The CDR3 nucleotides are TGTGCCAGCACCCAAAGGGGGGACAAAACTGAAGCTTTCTTT. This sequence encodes CASTQRGDKTEAFF.

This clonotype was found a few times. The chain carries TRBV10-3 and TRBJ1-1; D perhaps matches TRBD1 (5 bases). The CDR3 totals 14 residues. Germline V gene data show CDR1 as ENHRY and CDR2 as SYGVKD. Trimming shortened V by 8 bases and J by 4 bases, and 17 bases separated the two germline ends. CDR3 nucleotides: TGTGCCATCCGGGGCAGCGAGCTGCTCACTGAAGCTTTCTTT. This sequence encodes CAIRGSELLTEAFF.

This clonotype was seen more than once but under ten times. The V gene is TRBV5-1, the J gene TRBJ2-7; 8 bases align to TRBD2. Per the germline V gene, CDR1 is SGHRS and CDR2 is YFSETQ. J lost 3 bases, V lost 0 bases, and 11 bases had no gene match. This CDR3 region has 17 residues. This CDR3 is CASSLGGSREVIYEQYF. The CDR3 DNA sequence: TGCGCCAGCAGCTTGGGCGGCTCGCGGGAGGTTATCTACGAGCAGTACTTC.

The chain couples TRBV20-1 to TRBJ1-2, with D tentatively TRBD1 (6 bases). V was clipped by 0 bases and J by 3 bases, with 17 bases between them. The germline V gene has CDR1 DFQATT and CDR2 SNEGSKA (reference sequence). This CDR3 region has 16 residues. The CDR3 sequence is CSAREGGEAIHYGYTF. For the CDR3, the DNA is TGCAGTGCTAGAGAGGGGGGCGAAGCCATTCACTATGGCTACACCTTC.

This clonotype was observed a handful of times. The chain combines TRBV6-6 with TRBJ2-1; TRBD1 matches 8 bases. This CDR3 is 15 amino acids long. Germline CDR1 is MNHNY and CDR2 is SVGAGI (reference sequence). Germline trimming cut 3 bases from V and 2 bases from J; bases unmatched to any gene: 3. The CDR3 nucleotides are TGTGCCAGCAGTTATAACAGGGGGACCTACAATGAGCAGTTCTTC. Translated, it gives CASSYNRGTYNEQFF.

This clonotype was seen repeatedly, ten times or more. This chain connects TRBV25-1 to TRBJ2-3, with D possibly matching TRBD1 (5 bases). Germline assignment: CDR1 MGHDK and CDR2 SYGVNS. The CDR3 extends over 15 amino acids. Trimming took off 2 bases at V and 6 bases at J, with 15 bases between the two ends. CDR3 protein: CASSEKGLVQDTQYF. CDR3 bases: TGTGCCAGCAGTGAAAAGGGGCTAGTGCAGGATACGCAGTATTTT.

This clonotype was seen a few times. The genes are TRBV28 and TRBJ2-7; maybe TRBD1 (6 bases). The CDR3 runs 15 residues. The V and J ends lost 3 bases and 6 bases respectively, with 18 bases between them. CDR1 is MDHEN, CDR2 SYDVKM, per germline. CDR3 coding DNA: TGTGCCAGCAGTTTCTCGCTCTCTTGGGGGCGCGAGCAGTACTTC. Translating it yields CASSFSLSWGREQYF.

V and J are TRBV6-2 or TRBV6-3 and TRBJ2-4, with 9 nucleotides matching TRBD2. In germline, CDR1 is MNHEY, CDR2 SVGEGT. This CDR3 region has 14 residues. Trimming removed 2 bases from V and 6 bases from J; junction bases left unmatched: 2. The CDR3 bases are TGTGCCAGCAGTTACGGGGGACTAGCAAACATTCAGTACTTC. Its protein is CASSYGGLANIQYF.

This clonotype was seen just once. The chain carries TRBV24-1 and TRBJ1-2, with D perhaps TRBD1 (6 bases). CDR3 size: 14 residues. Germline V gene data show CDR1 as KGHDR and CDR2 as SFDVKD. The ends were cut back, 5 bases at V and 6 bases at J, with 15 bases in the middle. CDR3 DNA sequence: TGTGCCACCAGTGGGGCGGGGGCGCTAAATGGCTACACCTTC. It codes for CATSGAGALNGYTF.

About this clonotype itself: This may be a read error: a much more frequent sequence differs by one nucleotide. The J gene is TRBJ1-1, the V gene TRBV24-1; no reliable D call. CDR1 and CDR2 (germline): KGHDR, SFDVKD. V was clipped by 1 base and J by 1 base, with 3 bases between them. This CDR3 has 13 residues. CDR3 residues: CATSDFGNTEAFF. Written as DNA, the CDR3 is TGTGCCACCAGTGATTTCGGGAACACTGAAGCTTTCTTT.

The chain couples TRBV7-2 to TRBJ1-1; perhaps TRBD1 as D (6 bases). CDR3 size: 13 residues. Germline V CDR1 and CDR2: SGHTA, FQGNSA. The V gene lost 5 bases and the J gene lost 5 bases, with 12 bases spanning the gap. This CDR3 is CASSQGRQTEAFF. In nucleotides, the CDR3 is TGTGCCAGCAGCCAGGGGAGACAGACTGAAGCTTTCTTT.

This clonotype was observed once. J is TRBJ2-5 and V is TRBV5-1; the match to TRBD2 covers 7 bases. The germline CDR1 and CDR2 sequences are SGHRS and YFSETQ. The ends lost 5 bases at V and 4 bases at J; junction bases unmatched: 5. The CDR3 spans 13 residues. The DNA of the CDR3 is TGCGCCAGCAGGGACACTAGCGTAGAGACCCAGTACTTC. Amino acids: CASRDTSVETQYF.

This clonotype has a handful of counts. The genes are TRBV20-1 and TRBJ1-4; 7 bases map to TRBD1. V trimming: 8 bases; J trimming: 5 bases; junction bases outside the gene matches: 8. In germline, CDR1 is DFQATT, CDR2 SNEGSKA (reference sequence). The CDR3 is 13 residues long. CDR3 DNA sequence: TGCAGTCCCCGCCGGGACAGAAATGAAAAACTGTTTTTT. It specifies CSPRRDRNEKLFF.

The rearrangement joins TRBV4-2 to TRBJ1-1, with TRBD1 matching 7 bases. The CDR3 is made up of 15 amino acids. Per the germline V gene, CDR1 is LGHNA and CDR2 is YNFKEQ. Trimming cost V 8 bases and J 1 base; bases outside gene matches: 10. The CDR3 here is CASGPDRVTNTEAFF. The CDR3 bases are TGTGCCAGCGGCCCCGACAGGGTTACGAACACTGAAGCTTTCTTT.